Given below is one TCR beta chain in context. This sample was included in a study of blood T cell repertoires in COVID-19. Study information: COVID-19 samples, acute and convalescent, were from the United States, Italy and Spain. PBMCs, B-cell-depleted T cells, or T cells were the source of the cDNA or gDNA that made up the material.

Which cohort a participant joined came from the clinical history participants gave. Methods used by the authors: Amplification of reference gene primers was used by the study to estimate nucleated cell counts. Profiled with immunoSEQ multiplex PCR; TCRdb holds only in-frame clones, not every one. The V and J calls and clone size come from that table; D and trimming were worked out from the DNA. The data show a few hundred thousand clones, roughly 86% seen once. The germline V and J ends were trimmed by 0 bases and 2 bases, with 15 bases remaining between them. CDR3 size: 17 residues. Germline lookup yields CDR1 LGHNA and CDR2 YSLEER.

This clonotype was sampled from a man between 18 and 35 years old with acute COVID-19. Sequencing was carried out using PBMCs or T cells enriched from blood (not recorded which). V is TRBV4-3 and J is TRBJ2-3; weak D call: TRBD1 (5 bases). The CDR3 bases are TGCGCCAGCAGCCAAGATCACAGGACAACCTCCACAGATACGCAGTATTTT. It yields the protein CASSQDHRTTSTDTQYF.